This T cell receptor beta chain was identified in a study of blood T cells in healthy people across ages (dated by TCRdb to the mid-2010s). With respect to the entire study: Template switching captured roughly one uniquely barcoded TCR beta cDNA molecule per two T cells in model experiments. The study analyzed two additional independent replicas of 1 million unique cDNA reads from the same blood draw for two donors, one aged 18 to 30 and one aged 80 or older. To avoid experimental bias, donors of different ages were distributed randomly across sequencing lanes. Using deep sequencing normalized with unique cDNA molecular identifiers, the study measured how TCR beta repertoire diversity changes with age. Donors were grouped into four age groups: young (average roughly 15 years), middle-aged (about 40), aged (around 56) and long-lived (approximately 78).

The donors were roughly 38 Caucasian individuals from Russia, aged roughly 6 to 95 years, who were systemically healthy. About 9.1 milliliters of peripheral blood were collected from each donor into EDTA-treated Vacutainer tubes. Ficoll-Paque density-gradient centrifugation was used to isolate PBMCs, with at least 6.5 million per sample. Trizol reagent was used to extract total RNA from PBMCs, with at least 6 micrograms per sample. The percentages of naive CD45RAhigh/CD27high T cells were determined by flow cytometry on a PBMC aliquot from every donor. A word on this clonotype: No antigen is known for it. No base-level quality is on record; no much larger clone is a single base apart.

The library was prepared using 5' RACE. A second 7 to 11 cycle PCR used a sample-barcoded 5' primer and a J-beta primer mix. A unique molecular identifier was introduced onto each TCR beta cDNA molecule by a template-switch 5' adaptor carrying 12 random nucleotides. At least 3 million CDR3-containing paired-end reads were obtained from each sample. First-strand cDNA was synthesized from all RNA with the Mint cDNA synthesis kit, primed by a TRBC-specific oligonucleotide. Following uracil-DNA glycosylase treatment, a first 18-cycle PCR with universal primers M1SS and BC2_uni_R was performed on all cDNA. As for the original processing: Each sample was normalized by randomly selecting 1 million high-quality reads, each carrying a distinct molecular identifier. Reads with shared molecular identifiers were discarded instead of being binned into consensus sequences. MiTCR, with a Q25 quality threshold and the strictest error-elimination algorithm, was used for CDR3 identification, clonotype clustering and error correction. A nonparametric unseen species model with Euler transformation was used to estimate a lower bound on total TCR beta diversity. TCRdb reworked the public reads: Q25 trimming with fastp, MiXCR clone assembly, productive beta chains retained. Every distinct CDR3 protein forms one entry, paired with its most common genes and DNA. The V and J calls were not made by the authors but by TCRdb's processing. The sample table records 1.5 million to 2 million distinct CDR3 sequences; roughly 43% of these occur just once. 23% of the sample rests with the top ten.

The germline ends are 23 bases apart after V is trimmed by 10 bases and J by 0 bases. Measured from the cysteine to the phenylalanine, the CDR3 is 17 residues long. Only the CDR3 part of the read is kept: 51 bases, read in frame from the first base. The paper's findings and limits, for the study overall: As age increased, observed TCR beta diversity per million T cells dropped in a roughly linear way, and a significant reduction was already evident by age 40. Estimates of total diversity based on one million sequenced T cells were considered lower bounds and underestimates. Because profiling used bulk unsorted PBMCs, naive and antigen-experienced compartments could not be compared conclusively. Because the CMV infection status of the donors was unknown, age-related changes in expanded clonotypes may potentially have been confounded. Compared with the aged group, the long-lived group had more naive CD4+ T cells, fewer expanded clones and increased TCR diversity, suggesting age selection. There was a strong correlation between observed TCR beta diversity and the percentage of naive T cells measured by flow cytometry.

This chain joins TRBV12-3 or TRBV12-4 to TRBJ2-3, and possibly TRBD2, on 5 matching bases. The origin of this receptor is a human donor in good health. Sequenced sample: blood. The nucleotide sequence reads as follows: TGTGCCACCACGGAGGCTGACGACCCCTATAGCACAGATACGCAGTATTTT. Translation gives CATTEADDPYSTDTQYF.